A single sample is the source of the 7 T cell receptor beta chains below, sequenced in a study of neoadjuvant anti-PD-1 for oral cavity cancer. As to time point: after neoadjuvant nivolumab, at surgical resection. Here immunoSEQ multiplex PCR was the method, and the copy in TCRdb shows in-frame clones only, minus some. This sample has more than 12,000 clones; about 73% occur once, and the top ten carry 3.2%. The sequences come from PBMCs, collected after nivolumab (anti-PD-1) treatment. The receptors were gathered from a person between 35 and 79 years old with oral cavity squamous cell carcinoma.

In this sample, this clone turned up a few times. Sequence at one end of the junction differs from germline and may be a read error. The rearrangement uses TRBV5-6 and TRBJ1-2; TRBD1 aligns across 8 bases. The V gene's germline CDR1 is SGHDT and CDR2 YYEEEE. The CDR3 extends over 15 amino acids. Here the CDR3 reads CASRLGQVINYGYTF. The CDR3 coding sequence is TGTGCCAGCAGATTGGGACAGGTGATCAACTATGGCTACACCTTC. Filled out from reference TRBV5-6 and TRBJ1-2, the complete variable domain reads DAGVTQSPTHLIKTRGQQVTLRCSPKSGHDTVSWYQQALGQGPQFIFQYYEEEERQRGNFPDRFSGHQFPNYSSELNVNALLLGDSALYLCASRLGQVINYGYTFGSGTRLTVV.

The gene calls are TRBV4-1 and TRBJ1-5, with D perhaps TRBD1 (6 bases). The CDR3 consists of 16 residues. V lost 0 bases and J 2 bases, leaving 11 bases between the germline ends. Per the germline V gene, CDR1 is MGHRA and CDR2 is YSYEKL. The CDR3 coding sequence is TGCGCCAGCAGCCAAGAAGGGGGTAGTGGCAATCAGCCCCAGCATTTT. It translates to CASSQEGGSGNQPQHF.

The table lists this clone with a few counts. The chain is built from TRBV7-9 and TRBJ2-3; a possible D gene is TRBD2 (6 bases). The CDR3 length is 16 residues. Germline lookup yields CDR1 SEHNR and CDR2 FQNEAQ (reference sequence). V was pared by 2 bases and J by 3 bases, with 15 bases between. The CDR3 DNA sequence: TGTGCCAGCAGCTTAATAGGGGAACGGGAGACAGATACGCAGTATTTT. Translated, it gives CASSLIGERETDTQYF.

The J gene is TRBJ2-2, the V gene TRBV15; no clear D gene. Trimming cost V 0 bases and J 4 bases, with 6 bases left between them. The CDR3 runs to 14 residues. Germline CDR1 reads LNHNV; CDR2 reads YYDKDF (reference sequence). CDR3 DNA sequence: TGTGCCACCAGCAGAGAAGTCGCCACCGGGGAGCTGTTTTTT. It is translated as CATSREVATGELFF.

V gene TRBV29-1 combines with J gene TRBJ2-7; D tentatively reads TRBD1 or TRBD2 (5 bases each). CDR1 is SQVTM, CDR2 ANQGSEA, per germline. The CDR3 is 13 residues long. V was trimmed by 5 bases and J by 3 bases, leaving 14 bases between them. The CDR3 region is CSVSPGPSYEQYF. The CDR3 bases are TGCAGCGTTTCACCGGGACCGAGCTACGAGCAGTACTTC.

The chain has TRBV4-2 and TRBJ2-1; D is perhaps TRBD1 (5 bases). The V gene lost 4 bases and the J gene lost 6 bases, with 28 bases spanning the gap. CDR1 is LGHNA and CDR2 is YNFKEQ in the germline V gene. There are 19 residues in the CDR3. CDR3 DNA sequence: TGTGCCAGCAGCCCCGGTGGGTTAGAGGTTTTAGGGGCTTCCAATGAGCAGTTCTTC. Its translation: CASSPGGLEVLGASNEQFF.

This clone was detected only once. The rearrangement uses TRBV10-3 and TRBJ2-7; D possibly uses TRBD1 or TRBD2 (5 bases each). The V end lost 10 bases, the J end lost 0 bases, and 19 bases lay between the germline ends. This CDR3 comprises 15 residues. The germline gives CDR1 ENHRY, CDR2 SYGVKD. The CDR3 loop reads CATTSDMRGSYEQYF. The DNA for the CDR3 is TGTGCCACAACCTCGGATATGAGGGGCTCCTACGAGCAGTACTTC.